The 10 T cell receptor beta chains given below trace back to one sample, sequenced in a study of regulatory T cells in long-lasting Graves disease. Time point of the sample: persistent/refractory GD, antithyroid drugs over 5 years with positive TRAb. The TCR library was made from RNA extracted from PBMCs. TCR beta libraries were built with iRepertoire HTBI primers and Arm-PCR of CDR3 regions. TCRdb independently ran MiXCR on the multiplex PCR reads; one entry per CDR3 protein. The sample lists roughly 400,000 distinct CDR3 sequences, roughly a fifth occurring once. Sequenced here: peripheral blood mononuclear cells (PBMCs), sampled when the disease was refractory, from a patient treated with antithyroid drugs. These receptors were taken from a female donor with Graves disease.

A word on this clonotype: A read error likely explains this, since a far larger clone differs by one base. V and J are TRBV6-2 or TRBV6-3 and TRBJ2-7; 7 positions match TRBD1. V lost 8 bases and J lost 2; bases outside the gene matches: 6. CDR3 length equals 13 residues. CDR1 and CDR2 from the germline V gene are MNHEY and SVGEGT. CDR3 DNA sequence: TGTGCCAGCGGCCCGGGACAGACCTACGAGCAGTACTTC. Amino acids: CASGPGQTYEQYF.

Written as DNA, the CDR3 is TGCAGTGCTCCGAGGGATATAGGGCAATCCGAGCAGTACTTC. Its protein product is CSAPRDIGQSEQYF. This chain joins TRBV20-1 and TRBJ2-7; D might be TRBD2 (5 bases). CDR1 DFQATT and CDR2 SNEGSKA come from the germline V gene (reference sequence). This CDR3 is 14 amino acids long. V dropped 5 bases and J dropped 6 bases, with 20 bases sitting between them.

This clonotype was observed many times. This chain uses TRBV6-1 with TRBJ2-2, with D unclear. Trimming removed 6 bases at V and 0 bases at J, with 17 bases between. Germline loops: CDR1 MNHNS, CDR2 SASEGT. This CDR3 comprises 17 residues. As DNA, the CDR3 is TGTGCCAGCAGCTTCACGACGTTACTGACGAACACCGGGGAGCTGTTTTTT. Residues: CASSFTTLLTNTGELFF.

This rearrangement joins TRBV19 to TRBJ1-6, with 7 bases that match TRBD1. Germline loops: CDR1 LNHDA, CDR2 SQIVND (reference sequence). This CDR3 comprises 14 residues. V gave up 5 bases and J gave up 5 bases; unmatched junction bases: 3. CDR3 protein: CASSGTADNSPLHF. Here the CDR3 DNA reads TGTGCCAGTAGTGGGACAGCCGATAATTCACCCCTCCACTTT.

This clonotype came up many times. The J gene is TRBJ2-5, the V gene TRBV7-2; D perhaps matches TRBD2 (5 bases). Trimming cost V 2 bases and J 2 bases, with 9 bases left between them. Looked up from germline, CDR1 is SGHTA and CDR2 is FQGNSA. This CDR3 has 14 residues. The CDR3 here is CASSLFTGQETQYF. The DNA for the CDR3 is TGTGCCAGCAGCTTATTCACGGGGCAAGAGACCCAGTACTTC.

The V and J genes are TRBV28 and TRBJ2-5, with 9 bases lining up with TRBD2. Near its end, the DNA agrees better with TRBJ2-1, so the J call may be wrong. This CDR3 contains 16 residues. The germline gives CDR1 MDHEN, CDR2 SYDVKM. For the CDR3, the DNA is TGTGCCAGCAGTTTAGCGGGACTAGCAGACCGAGGTGAGCAGTTCTTC. Translation: CASSLAGLADRGEQFF.

V usage is TRBV28 and J usage is TRBJ1-2; TRBD1 aligns across 7 bases. Looked up from germline, CDR1 is MDHEN and CDR2 is SYDVKM. V shed 9 bases, J shed 7 bases, and the junction held 8 bases outside the gene matches. The CDR3 has 12 residues. The CDR3 loop is CAREQGNGGYTF. As DNA, the CDR3 is TGTGCCAGAGAACAGGGGAATGGTGGCTACACCTTC.

This clonotype appeared a few times. The chain is built from TRBV2 and TRBJ1-1; a possible D gene is TRBD1 (5 bases). CDR3 size: 14 residues. Germline loops: CDR1 SNHLY, CDR2 FYNNEI. Trimming took 7 bases from V and 1 from J, leaving 13 bases between them. The CDR3 loop is CASTSTGRNTEAFF. CDR3 sequence (DNA): TGTGCCAGCACCTCGACGGGACGGAACACTGAAGCTTTCTTT. Full variable domain (rest looked up from reference TRBV2 and TRBJ1-1): EPEVTQTPSHQVTQMGQEVILRCVPISNHLYFYWYRQILGQKVEFLVSFYNNEISEKSEIFDDQFSVERPDGSNFTLKIRSTKLEDSAMYFCASTSTGRNTEAFFGQGTRLTVV.

J is TRBJ2-7 and V is TRBV5-4, with D tentatively TRBD1 (5 bases). The CDR3 runs to 12 residues. Trimming removed 3 bases from V and 3 bases from J, with 7 bases in between. Per the germline V gene, CDR1 is SGHNT and CDR2 is YYREEE (reference sequence). DNA of the CDR3: TGTGCCAGCAGCTACGACAGCTACGAGCAGTACTTC. It codes for CASSYDSYEQYF.

This clonotype has ten or more counts. This chain uses TRBV12-3 or TRBV12-4 with TRBJ2-7, with 8 bases fitting TRBD1. The J segment lost 7 bases and the V segment lost 3 bases, leaving 11 bases of the junction unmatched. This CDR3 has 15 residues. CDR3 DNA: TGTGCCAGCAGTTTTAACCGCGGACAGGGCGGGGAGCAGTACTTC. Protein: CASSFNRGQGGEQYF.